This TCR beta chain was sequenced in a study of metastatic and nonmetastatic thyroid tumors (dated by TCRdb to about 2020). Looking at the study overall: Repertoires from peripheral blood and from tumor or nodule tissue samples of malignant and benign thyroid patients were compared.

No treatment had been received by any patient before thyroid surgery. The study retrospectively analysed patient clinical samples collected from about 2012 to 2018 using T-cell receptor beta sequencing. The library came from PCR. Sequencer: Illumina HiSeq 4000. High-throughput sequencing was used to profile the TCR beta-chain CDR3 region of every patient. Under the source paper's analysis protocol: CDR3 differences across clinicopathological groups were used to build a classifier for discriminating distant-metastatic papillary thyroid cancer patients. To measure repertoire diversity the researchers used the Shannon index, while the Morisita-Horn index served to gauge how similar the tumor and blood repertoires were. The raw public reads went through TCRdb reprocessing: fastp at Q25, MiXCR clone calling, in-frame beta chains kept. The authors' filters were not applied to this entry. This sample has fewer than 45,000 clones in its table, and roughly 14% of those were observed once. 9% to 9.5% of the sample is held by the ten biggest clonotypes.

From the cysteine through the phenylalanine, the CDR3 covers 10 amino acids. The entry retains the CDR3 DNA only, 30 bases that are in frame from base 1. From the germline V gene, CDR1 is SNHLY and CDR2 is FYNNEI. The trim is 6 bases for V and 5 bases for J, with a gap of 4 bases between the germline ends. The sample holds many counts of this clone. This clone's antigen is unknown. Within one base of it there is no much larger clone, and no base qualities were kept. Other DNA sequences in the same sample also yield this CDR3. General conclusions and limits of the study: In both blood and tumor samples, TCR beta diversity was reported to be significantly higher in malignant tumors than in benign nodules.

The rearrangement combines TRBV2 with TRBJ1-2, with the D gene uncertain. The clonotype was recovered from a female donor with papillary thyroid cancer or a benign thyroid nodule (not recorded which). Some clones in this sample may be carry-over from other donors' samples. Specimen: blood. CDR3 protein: CASSSYGYTF. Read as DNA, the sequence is TGTGCCAGCAGCTCGTATGGCTACACCTTC.